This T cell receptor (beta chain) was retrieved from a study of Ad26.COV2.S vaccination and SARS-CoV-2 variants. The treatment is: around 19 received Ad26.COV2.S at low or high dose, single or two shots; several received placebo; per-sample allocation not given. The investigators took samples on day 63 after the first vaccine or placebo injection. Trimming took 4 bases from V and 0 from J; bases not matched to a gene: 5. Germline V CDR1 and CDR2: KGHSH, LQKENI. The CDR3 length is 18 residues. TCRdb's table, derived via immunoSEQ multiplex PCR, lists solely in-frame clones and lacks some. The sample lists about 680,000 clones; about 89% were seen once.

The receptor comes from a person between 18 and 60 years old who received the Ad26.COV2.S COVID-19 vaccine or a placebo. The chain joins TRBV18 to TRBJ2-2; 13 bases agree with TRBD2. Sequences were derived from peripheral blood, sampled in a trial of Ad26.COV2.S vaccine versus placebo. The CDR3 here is CASSRGTSGASNTGELFF. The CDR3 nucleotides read TGTGCCAGCTCACGCGGGACTAGCGGGGCCTCGAACACCGGGGAGCTGTTTTTT.